Listed here are 20 T cell receptor beta chains from one sample, sequenced in a study of T-cell reconstitution after alpha-beta-depleted transplantation in children. Construction of the TCRbeta library involved unique molecular identifiers. One entry per CDR3 protein, called by TCRdb with MiXCR from the PCR reads. Among approximately 500,000 distinct CDR3 sequences listed, 10% to 13% were seen once. Material: PBMCs, obtained before TCRalphabeta/CD19-depleted stem cell transplant. These receptors all come from a child aged 2 to 9 with inherited bone marrow failure, due to receive a stem cell transplant.

The chain employs TRBV10-3 and TRBJ2-3; 10 nucleotides align to TRBD2. Germline V gene lookup returns CDR1 ENHRY and CDR2 SYGVKD. Trimming at V came to 2 bases and at J to 3 bases, leaving 2 bases not matched to a gene. This CDR3 comprises 15 residues. The CDR3 coding sequence is TGTGCCATCAGTGAGGGACTAGCGGAGACAGATACGCAGTATTTT. This sequence encodes CAISEGLAETDTQYF.

This clonotype was recorded at least ten times. The chain carries TRBV14 and TRBJ2-5, with a weak D call TRBD2 (6 bases). This CDR3 comprises 14 residues. The germline CDR1 and CDR2 sequences are SGHDN and FVKESK. Trimming took 2 bases from V and 5 from J, leaving 12 bases between them. The CDR3 sequence is CASSQSGRMETQYF. The CDR3, as DNA: TGTGCCAGCAGCCAAAGCGGGCGAATGGAGACCCAGTACTTC.

This clonotype was counted ten times or more. This chain joins TRBV6-5 and TRBJ2-5; D uncertain. V shed 3 bases and J shed 0 bases, with 2 bases lying between them. CDR3 length: 12 amino acids. Germline CDR1 MNHEY, CDR2 SVGAGI. DNA for the CDR3: TGTGCCAGCAGTTATGACCAAGAGACCCAGTACTTC. Protein sequence: CASSYDQETQYF.

This clonotype was seen ten or more times. The chain has TRBV15 and TRBJ2-5, with 7 bases lining up with TRBD2. CDR3 size: 15 residues. Looked up from germline, CDR1 is LNHNV and CDR2 is YYDKDF (reference sequence). With 4 bases clipped from V and 3 bases from J, the junction kept 8 bases outside the gene matches. The CDR3 here is CATSTEGLAEETQYF. CDR3 coding DNA: TGTGCCACCAGCACCGAGGGGCTAGCGGAAGAGACCCAGTACTTC.

This clonotype was counted at least ten times. The rearrangement joins TRBV4-3 to TRBJ2-1, with 10 bases matching TRBD2. CDR3 length: 16 amino acids. Germline CDR1 and CDR2: LGHNA and YSLEER. Losses at the gene ends were 3 bases for V and 5 bases for J; bases not matched to a gene: 7. This CDR3 reads CASSHGTSGANNEQFF. CDR3 nucleotide sequence: TGCGCCAGCAGCCACGGCACTAGCGGGGCCAACAATGAGCAGTTCTTC.

This clonotype was found many times. J is TRBJ2-7 and V is TRBV27; 7 bases match TRBD1. The ends lost 5 bases at V and 4 bases at J; junction bases unmatched: 5. The CDR3 contains 13 residues. CDR1 is MNHEY and CDR2 is SMNVEV in the germline V gene (reference sequence). CDR3 nucleotides: TGTGCCAGCAGTACAGGGGTCTTGTACGAGCAGTACTTC. Protein product: CASSTGVLYEQYF.

The sample holds a few counts of this clonotype. The chain links TRBV7-9 to TRBJ2-4; D remains ambiguous. There are 16 residues in the CDR3. Germline V lookup: CDR1 SEHNR, CDR2 FQNEAQ (reference sequence). Deletions cut 7 bases from V and 0 bases from J, with 16 bases between. CDR3 in amino acids: CASTREGKVAKNIQYF. Written as DNA, the CDR3 is TGTGCCAGCACCCGAGAAGGGAAGGTAGCCAAAAACATTCAGTACTTC.

This clonotype was seen a few times. This chain uses TRBV18 with TRBJ1-5; 7 bases map to TRBD1. The CDR3 sequence is 13 residues long. Trimming at V came to 6 bases and at J to 6 bases, leaving 5 bases not matched to a gene. The germline V gene encodes CDR1 KGHSH and CDR2 LQKENI. CDR3 in amino acids: CASSTGDSQPQHF. Written as DNA, the CDR3 is TGTGCCAGCTCCACAGGGGATAGTCAGCCCCAGCATTTT.

This clonotype showed up many times. This chain joins TRBV7-2 and TRBJ2-7; weak D call: TRBD1 (5 bases). The CDR3 totals 14 residues. Germline assignment: CDR1 SGHTA and CDR2 FQGNSA. V gave up 0 bases and J gave up 4 bases, with 10 bases separating them. CDR3 protein: CASSLAVGQYEQYF. CDR3 in DNA: TGTGCCAGCAGCTTAGCTGTGGGGCAGTACGAGCAGTACTTC.

This clonotype was picked up many times. The chain carries TRBV20-1 and TRBJ2-3, with 13 bases matching TRBD2. The V and J ends lost 1 base and 6 bases, in that order; junction bases with no gene match: 7. Per germline, CDR1 DFQATT and CDR2 SNEGSKA (reference sequence). The CDR3 length is 16 residues. The CDR3 DNA is TGCAGTGCTAGAGCGGGACTAGCGGGAAGTGTGGATACGCAGTATTTT. Encoded protein: CSARAGLAGSVDTQYF.

The table lists this clonotype with many counts. The V gene is TRBV29-1, the J gene TRBJ2-1; 7 bases line up with TRBD2. Germline CDR1 reads SQVTM; CDR2 reads ANQGSEA. The CDR3 extends over 15 amino acids. V was pared by 0 bases and J by 3 bases, with 5 bases of the junction left unmatched. CDR3 loop: CSVEDRLAVYNEQFF. The DNA of the CDR3 is TGCAGCGTTGAAGATCGGCTAGCGGTCTACAATGAGCAGTTCTTC.

The V gene is TRBV9, the J gene TRBJ2-2; 8 bases agree with TRBD2. The CDR3 length is 16 residues. The V gene's germline CDR1 is SGDLS and CDR2 YYNGEE. V gave up 0 bases and J gave up 3 bases; unmatched junction bases: 4. The CDR3 loop is CASSVGVSGDTGELFF. The CDR3 coding sequence is TGTGCCAGCAGCGTAGGAGTTAGCGGGGACACCGGGGAGCTGTTTTTT.

This clonotype was counted ten times or more. The chain recombines TRBV7-9 with TRBJ2-2; D not resolved. With 5 bases removed from V and 8 bases from J, the gap between germline ends came to 15 bases. Germline V CDR1 and CDR2: SEHNR, FQNEAQ (reference sequence). There are 14 residues in the CDR3. The CDR3 protein is CASSPPRDGGELFF. The CDR3 DNA follows: TGTGCCAGCAGCCCCCCTCGCGATGGGGGGGAGCTGTTTTTT.

This clonotype has at least ten counts. The chain has TRBV12-3 or TRBV12-4 and TRBJ1-2; D is possibly TRBD1 (6 bases). V shed 0 bases and J shed 5 bases, with 7 bases lying between them. The CDR3 length is 13 residues. In nucleotides, the CDR3 is TGTGCCAGCAGTTTAGCGAGGGGGTATGGCTACACCTTC. Translation: CASSLARGYGYTF.

This clonotype was counted at least ten times. V gene TRBV7-9 combines with J gene TRBJ2-7; unclear D gene. Germline V gene lookup returns CDR1 SEHNR and CDR2 FQNEAQ (reference sequence). The length of the CDR3 is 12 residues. V was cut by 4 bases and J by 2 bases, with 6 bases left in between. The CDR3 coding sequence is TGTGCCAGCAGCTCCCAGACCTACGAGCAGTACTTC. Translated: CASSSQTYEQYF.

At least ten counts were recorded for this clonotype. The chain carries TRBV7-2 and TRBJ2-1; D gene unclear. CDR3 length: 14 residues. Germline V CDR1 and CDR2: SGHTA, FQGNSA. Trimming stripped 1 base from V and 7 bases from J, with 11 bases between. The CDR3 region has the DNA TGTGCCAGCAGCTTAGTTAGACATGGGAATGAGCAGTTCTTC. This sequence encodes CASSLVRHGNEQFF.

This clonotype has ten or more counts. The rearrangement links TRBV7-9 to TRBJ2-7; the D gene is possibly TRBD1 (5 bases). Trimming left V 5 bases short and J 6 bases short, with 17 bases between. The CDR3 totals 14 residues. The germline gives CDR1 SEHNR, CDR2 FQNEAQ (reference sequence). The CDR3 nucleotides are TGTGCCAGCAGCCAACGAGGTACTGGGGCCGAGCAGTACTTC. Its translation: CASSQRGTGAEQYF.

This clonotype has a count of ten or more. The chain has TRBV4-3 and TRBJ2-7, with D perhaps TRBD1 or TRBD2 (5 bases each). The CDR3 extends over 13 amino acids. CDR1 is LGHNA and CDR2 is YSLEER in the germline V gene. The V end lost 5 bases, the J end lost 2 bases, and 10 bases lay between the germline ends. CDR3 in amino acids: CASSEGTAYEQYF. The CDR3 DNA reads TGCGCCAGCAGCGAGGGGACGGCCTACGAGCAGTACTTC.

This clonotype appeared many times. The rearrangement links TRBV20-1 to TRBJ2-1, with D perhaps being TRBD1 or TRBD2 (5 bases each). The CDR3 totals 13 residues. V was pared by 6 bases and J by 5 bases, with 14 bases between. CDR1 and CDR2 (germline): DFQATT, SNEGSKA (reference sequence). CDR3 sequence: CSAPRGPHNEQFF. In DNA, the CDR3 is TGCAGTGCCCCGAGGGGCCCCCACAATGAGCAGTTCTTC.

This clonotype has only a few counts. The CDR3 DNA reads as TGTGCCTGGAGTGTACGTGGGACTACCTACGAGCAGTACTTC. This codes for CAWSVRGTTYEQYF. The V and J genes are TRBV30 and TRBJ2-7; 7 positions match TRBD2. J lost 2 bases, V lost 0 bases, and 4 bases had no gene match. CDR3 length: 14 residues. CDR1 is GTSNPN, CDR2 SVGIG, per germline (reference sequence).